These T cell receptor beta chains were read from a single sample in a study of T-cell memory formation after mild COVID-19. TCRdb re-analysed the 5' RACE reads in MiXCR, keeping a single row per CDR3 protein. The data show roughly 480,000 distinct CDR3 sequences, with approximately 25% seen just once and approximately 12% held by the top ten. The sample was PBMCs or a T cell subset sorted from them (not recorded which). These receptors all come from an adult woman who had mild COVID-19 (a few samples of this study predate the infection). Cell type and time point are not known. Each CDR3 is given with its conserved first and last residue. Rows give clone size only sometimes, using once, few, many, or a class for an expanded clone.

CDR3	J	size	V
CASSLRDSGVSGANVLTF	TRBJ2-6	few	TRBV7-6
CASSTQESSYNEQFF	TRBJ2-1	many	TRBV7-6
CASRSGQPYNEKLFF	TRBJ1-4	few	TRBV2
CASSFGRGNEQFF	TRBJ2-1	.	TRBV5-1
CATSAPSGSADTQYF	TRBJ2-3	.	TRBV24-1
CASSGGQSYGYTF	TRBJ1-2	few	TRBV12-3/TRBV12-4
CAWSGAGGQIGEQFF	TRBJ2-1	.	TRBV30
CASSNEGIFTDTQYF	TRBJ2-3	many	TRBV5-1
CASSQGRISYEQYF	TRBJ2-7	few	TRBV11-3
CASSRTDANTGELFF	TRBJ2-2	few	TRBV7-9
CASTKSSVITEAFF	TRBJ1-1	.	TRBV7-9
CATSRGRVRHEQYF	TRBJ2-7	.	TRBV15
CASSQRGFFYNEQFF	TRBJ2-1	few	TRBV3-1
CASSLAPSAYEQYF	TRBJ2-7	.	TRBV5-1
CATSDSGLISGANVLTF	TRBJ2-6	.	TRBV24-1
CASSSASAGDYEQYF	TRBJ2-7	few	TRBV5-1
CASSLGTGRVYEQYF	TRBJ2-7	few	TRBV7-9
CASSLVFDRGDPEAFF	TRBJ1-1	few	TRBV5-1
CASTLGAGAYEQYF	TRBJ2-7	.	TRBV3-1
CATSRGTNYGYTF	TRBJ1-2	many	TRBV15
CASSDVVRNTEAFF	TRBJ1-1	.	TRBV25-1
CASSLYSPPPDLHF	TRBJ1-6	.	TRBV5-1
CSVDSGISYNEQFF	TRBJ2-1	.	TRBV29-1
CASSLKDAATYGYTF	TRBJ1-2	.	TRBV12-3/TRBV12-4
CASSLATWSGYEQFF	TRBJ2-1	few	TRBV27
CASRKSSSYNEQFF	TRBJ2-1	.	TRBV5-1
CAISLTGEEQYF	TRBJ2-7	.	TRBV10-3
CASSSGTPGTGELFF	TRBJ2-2	.	TRBV5-1
CASSFWGTYEQYF	TRBJ2-7	.	TRBV7-2
CSARRLRLEAPDTQYF	TRBJ2-3	once	TRBV20-1
CATSDPAGETQYF	TRBJ2-5	many	TRBV24-1
CASRPDVEGSPLHF	TRBJ1-6	.	TRBV12-3/TRBV12-4
CASSLGGNGGNSPLHF	TRBJ1-6	.	TRBV5-1
CASSPGLQNTGELFF	TRBJ2-2	few	TRBV7-2
CASSLTGSEAFF	TRBJ1-1	few	TRBV5-1
CASSRGQGVYGYTF	TRBJ1-2	.	TRBV12-3/TRBV12-4
CATRDRSSSYNEQFF	TRBJ2-1	few	TRBV24-1
CASSLGLAMDEQFF	TRBJ2-1	few	TRBV7-2
CASSQDRVKNNEQFF	TRBJ2-1	few	TRBV4-3
CASSLVVSGANVLTF	TRBJ2-6	many	TRBV7-9
CSAPGQEGSPLHF	TRBJ1-6	few	TRBV20-1
CASLGESTDTQYF	TRBJ2-3	few	TRBV2
CAWSGGGRYGYTF	TRBJ1-2	.	TRBV30
CASSTLSGSYEQYF	TRBJ2-7	few	TRBV5-1
CASSFQYGRLYEQYF	TRBJ2-7	few	TRBV7-9
CASSHLSGTSVGNTIYF	TRBJ1-3	few	TRBV6-5
CASSEDREARETQYF	TRBJ2-5	.	TRBV11-3
CASSKQLKGNGYTF	TRBJ1-2	.	TRBV10-2
CSARDEGAEGYTF	TRBJ1-2	few	TRBV20-1
CASSLRRGAKSSNYGYTF	TRBJ1-2	few	TRBV5-1
CASSPSVLRGDTEAFF	TRBJ1-1	.	TRBV4-3
CASSLDSLTDTQYF	TRBJ2-3	.	TRBV7-9
CASSFSGGTHYNEQFF	TRBJ2-1	.	TRBV7-9
CASSTQGAGEQYF	TRBJ2-7	few	TRBV7-9